One TCR beta chain is described in this entry. Samples each yielded at least 6 micrograms of total RNA. This sample was taken from a study of blood T cells in healthy people across ages. Then a second PCR, running roughly 7 to 11 cycles, was carried out with a sample-barcoded 5' primer and a J-beta primer mix. Tags on each cDNA molecule came from a template-switch adaptor with 12 random nucleotides. MiXCR, run by TCRdb on the 5' RACE reads, gives a single entry per CDR3 protein. The profile shows roughly 1,700,000 distinct CDR3 sequences, 28% of them singletons. The V segment lost 0 bases and the J segment 7 bases; nucleotides outside the gene matches: 5. CDR3 length: 14 amino acids. Germline values: CDR1 MNHNS, CDR2 SASEGT.

Sequenced input: blood. The V call is TRBV6-1, the J call TRBJ1-2; 7 nucleotides match TRBD1. This receptor was taken from a woman in her 30s in good health. DNA for the CDR3: TGTGCCAGCAGTGAAGCTGTCAGGGGGTCTGGCTACACCTTC. Protein product: CASSEAVRGSGYTF.